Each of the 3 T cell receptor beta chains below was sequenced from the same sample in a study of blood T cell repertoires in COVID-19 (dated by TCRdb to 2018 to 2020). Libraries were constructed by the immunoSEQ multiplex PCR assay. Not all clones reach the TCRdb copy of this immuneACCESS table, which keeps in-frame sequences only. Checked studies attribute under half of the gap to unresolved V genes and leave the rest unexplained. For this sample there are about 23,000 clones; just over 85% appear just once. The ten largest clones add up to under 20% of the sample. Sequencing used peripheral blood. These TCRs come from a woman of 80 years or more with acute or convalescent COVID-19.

Here the CDR3 DNA reads TGTGCCTGGAGTAAGGGGACTAACTATGGCTACACCTTC. Translation: CAWSKGTNYGYTF. The chain has TRBV30 and TRBJ1-2, with D possibly being TRBD1 (5 bases). Per the germline V gene, CDR1 is GTSNPN and CDR2 is SVGIG (reference sequence). V was pared by 2 bases and J by 0 bases, with 7 bases between. The CDR3 spans 13 residues.

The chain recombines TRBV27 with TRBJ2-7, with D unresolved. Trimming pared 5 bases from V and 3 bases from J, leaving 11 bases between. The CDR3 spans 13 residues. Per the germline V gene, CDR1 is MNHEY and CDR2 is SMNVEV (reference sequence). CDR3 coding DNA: TGTGCCAGCAGTATTAGTCTAAGCTACGAGCAGTACTTC. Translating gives CASSISLSYEQYF.

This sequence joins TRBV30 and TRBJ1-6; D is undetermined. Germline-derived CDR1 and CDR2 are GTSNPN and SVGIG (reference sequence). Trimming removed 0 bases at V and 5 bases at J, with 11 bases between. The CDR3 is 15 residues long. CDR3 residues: CAWSVGGPDNSPLHF. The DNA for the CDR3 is TGTGCCTGGAGTGTAGGAGGGCCAGATAATTCACCCCTCCACTTT.